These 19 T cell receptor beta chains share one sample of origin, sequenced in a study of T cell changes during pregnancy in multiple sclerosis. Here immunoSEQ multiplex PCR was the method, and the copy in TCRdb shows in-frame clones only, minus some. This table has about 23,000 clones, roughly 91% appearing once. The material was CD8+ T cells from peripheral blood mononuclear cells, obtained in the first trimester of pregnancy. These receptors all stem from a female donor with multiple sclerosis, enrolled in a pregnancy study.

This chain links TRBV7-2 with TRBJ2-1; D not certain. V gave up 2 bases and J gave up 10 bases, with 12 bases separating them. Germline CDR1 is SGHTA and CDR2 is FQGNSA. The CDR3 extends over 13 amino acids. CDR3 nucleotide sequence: TGTGCCAGCAGCTTAATTCCGAGTCGCGAGCAGTTCTTC. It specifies CASSLIPSREQFF.

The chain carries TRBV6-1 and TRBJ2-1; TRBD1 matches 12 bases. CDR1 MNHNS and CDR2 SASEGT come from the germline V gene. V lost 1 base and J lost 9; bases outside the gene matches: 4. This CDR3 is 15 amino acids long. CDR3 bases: TGTGCCAGCAGTGAAGAGGGACAGGGGGCCCTTGAGCAGTTCTTC. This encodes CASSEEGQGALEQFF.

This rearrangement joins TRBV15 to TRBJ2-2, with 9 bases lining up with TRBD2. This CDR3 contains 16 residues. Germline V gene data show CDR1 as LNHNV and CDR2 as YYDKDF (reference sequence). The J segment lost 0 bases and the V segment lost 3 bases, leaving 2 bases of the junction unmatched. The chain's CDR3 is CATSSTSGPNTGELFF. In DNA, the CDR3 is TGTGCCACCAGCAGTACTAGCGGGCCGAACACCGGGGAGCTGTTTTTT.

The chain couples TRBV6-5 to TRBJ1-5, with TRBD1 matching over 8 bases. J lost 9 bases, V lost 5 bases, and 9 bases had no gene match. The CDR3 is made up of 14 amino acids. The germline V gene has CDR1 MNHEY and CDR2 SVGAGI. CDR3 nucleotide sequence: TGTGCCAGCAGTCCGACAGGGGTCCAGCCGCCCCAGCATTTT. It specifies CASSPTGVQPPQHF.

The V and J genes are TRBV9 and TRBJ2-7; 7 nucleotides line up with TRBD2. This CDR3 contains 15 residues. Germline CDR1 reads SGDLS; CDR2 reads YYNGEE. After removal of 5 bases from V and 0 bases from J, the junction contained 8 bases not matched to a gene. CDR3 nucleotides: TGTGCCAGCAGTCTAGCGGCGGAGAGCTCCTACGAGCAGTACTTC. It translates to CASSLAAESSYEQYF. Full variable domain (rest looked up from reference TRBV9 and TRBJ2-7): DSGVTQTPKHLITATGQRVTLRCSPRSGDLSVYWYQQSLDQGLQFLIQYYNGEERAKGNILERFSAQQFPDLHSELNLSSLELGDSALYFCASSLAAESSYEQYFGPGTRLTVT.

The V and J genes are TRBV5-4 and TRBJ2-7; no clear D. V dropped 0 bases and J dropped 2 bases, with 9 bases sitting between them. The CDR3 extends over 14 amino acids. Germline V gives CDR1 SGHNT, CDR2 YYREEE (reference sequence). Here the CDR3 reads CASSLGPGTYEQYF. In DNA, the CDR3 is TGTGCCAGCAGCTTGGGTCCGGGTACCTACGAGCAGTACTTC.

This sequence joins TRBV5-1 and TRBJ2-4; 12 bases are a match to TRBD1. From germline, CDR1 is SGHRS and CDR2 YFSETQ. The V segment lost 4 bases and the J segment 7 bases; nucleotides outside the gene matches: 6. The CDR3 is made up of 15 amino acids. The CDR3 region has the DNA TGCGCCAGCAGCCCCGGGACAGGGGGCAGGAACATTCAGTACTTC. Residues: CASSPGTGGRNIQYF.

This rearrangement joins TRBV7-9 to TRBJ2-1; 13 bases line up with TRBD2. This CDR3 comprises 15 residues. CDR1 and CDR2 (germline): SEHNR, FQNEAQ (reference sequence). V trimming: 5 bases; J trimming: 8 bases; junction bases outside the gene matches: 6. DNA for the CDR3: TGTGCCAGCAGCCCCGGACTAGCGGGAGTGGATGAGCAGTTCTTC. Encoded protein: CASSPGLAGVDEQFF.

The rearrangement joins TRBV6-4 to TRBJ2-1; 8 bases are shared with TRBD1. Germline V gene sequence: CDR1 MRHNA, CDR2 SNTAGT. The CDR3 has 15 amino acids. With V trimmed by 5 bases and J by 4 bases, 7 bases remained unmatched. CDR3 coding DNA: TGTGCCAGCAGTCCACAGGGGGGAGAATACAATGAGCAGTTCTTC. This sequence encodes CASSPQGGEYNEQFF.

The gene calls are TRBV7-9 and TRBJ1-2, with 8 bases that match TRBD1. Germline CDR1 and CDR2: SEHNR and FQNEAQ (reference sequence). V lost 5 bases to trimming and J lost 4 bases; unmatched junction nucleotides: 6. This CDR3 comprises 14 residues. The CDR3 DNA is TGTGCCAGCAGCCGAAAGGGACAGGCCTATGGCTACACCTTC. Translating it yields CASSRKGQAYGYTF.

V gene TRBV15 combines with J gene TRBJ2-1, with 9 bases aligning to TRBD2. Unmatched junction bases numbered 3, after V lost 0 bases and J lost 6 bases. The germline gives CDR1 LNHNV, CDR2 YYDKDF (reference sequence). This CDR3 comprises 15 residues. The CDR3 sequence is CATSRDSGSFNEQFF. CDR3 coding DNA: TGTGCCACCAGCAGAGATAGCGGGAGTTTCAATGAGCAGTTCTTC.

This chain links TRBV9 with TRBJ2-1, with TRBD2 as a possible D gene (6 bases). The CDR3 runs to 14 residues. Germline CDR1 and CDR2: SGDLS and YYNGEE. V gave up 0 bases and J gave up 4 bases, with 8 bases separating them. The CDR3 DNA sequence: TGTGCCAGCAGCGTAGCGGGAGCTTACAATGAGCAGTTCTTC. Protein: CASSVAGAYNEQFF. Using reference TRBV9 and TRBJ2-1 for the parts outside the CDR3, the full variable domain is DSGVTQTPKHLITATGQRVTLRCSPRSGDLSVYWYQQSLDQGLQFLIQYYNGEERAKGNILERFSAQQFPDLHSELNLSSLELGDSALYFCASSVAGAYNEQFFGPGTRLTVL.

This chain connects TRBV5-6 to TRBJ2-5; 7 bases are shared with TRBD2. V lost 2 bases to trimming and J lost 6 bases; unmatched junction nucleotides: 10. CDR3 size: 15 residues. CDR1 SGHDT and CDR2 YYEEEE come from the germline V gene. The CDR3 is CASSFGAGVRKTQYF. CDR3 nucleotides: TGTGCCAGCAGCTTCGGCGCGGGAGTGAGAAAGACCCAGTACTTC.

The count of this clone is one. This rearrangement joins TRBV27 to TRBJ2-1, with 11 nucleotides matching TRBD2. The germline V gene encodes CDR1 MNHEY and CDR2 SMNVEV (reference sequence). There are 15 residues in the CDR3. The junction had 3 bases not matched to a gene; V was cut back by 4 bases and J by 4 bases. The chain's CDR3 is CASSSGLADYNEQFF. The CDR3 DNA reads TGTGCCAGCAGTTCGGGACTAGCGGATTACAATGAGCAGTTCTTC.

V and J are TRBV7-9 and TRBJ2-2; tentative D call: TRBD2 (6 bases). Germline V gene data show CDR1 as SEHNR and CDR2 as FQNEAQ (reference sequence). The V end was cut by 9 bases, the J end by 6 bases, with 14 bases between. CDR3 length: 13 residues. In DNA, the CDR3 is TGTGCCAGATCAGGGCGGGACGCCGGGGAGCTGTTTTTT. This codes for CARSGRDAGELFF. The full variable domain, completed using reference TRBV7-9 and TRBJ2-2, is DTGVSQNPRHKITKRGQNVTFRCDPISEHNRLYWYRQTLGQGPEFLTYFQNEAQLEKSRLLSDRFSAERPKGSFSTLEIQRTEQGDSAMYLCARSGRDAGELFFGEGSRLTVL.

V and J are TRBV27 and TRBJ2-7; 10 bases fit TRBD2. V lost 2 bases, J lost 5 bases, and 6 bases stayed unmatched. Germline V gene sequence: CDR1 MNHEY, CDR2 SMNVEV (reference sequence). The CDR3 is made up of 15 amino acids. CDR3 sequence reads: CASSLTLAGVHEQYF. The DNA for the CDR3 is TGTGCCAGCAGTTTAACTCTAGCGGGAGTCCACGAGCAGTACTTC.

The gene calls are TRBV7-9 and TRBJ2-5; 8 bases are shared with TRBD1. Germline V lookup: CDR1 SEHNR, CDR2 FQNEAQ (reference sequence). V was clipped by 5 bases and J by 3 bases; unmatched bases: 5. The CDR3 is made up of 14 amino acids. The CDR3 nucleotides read TGTGCCAGCAGCCTACAGGGGGTGGAAGAGACCCAGTACTTC. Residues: CASSLQGVEETQYF.

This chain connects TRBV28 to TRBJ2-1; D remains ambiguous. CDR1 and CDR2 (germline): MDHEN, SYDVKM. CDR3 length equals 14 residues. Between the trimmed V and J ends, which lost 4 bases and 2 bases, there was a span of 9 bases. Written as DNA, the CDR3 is TGTGCCAGCAGTTACGGTGCCCCCTACAATGAGCAGTTCTTC. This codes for CASSYGAPYNEQFF. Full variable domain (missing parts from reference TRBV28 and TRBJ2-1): DVKVTQSSRYLVKRTGEKVFLECVQDMDHENMFWYRQDPGLGLRLIYFSYDVKMKEKGDIPEGYSVSREKKERFSLILESASTNQTSMYLCASSYGAPYNEQFFGPGTRLTVL.

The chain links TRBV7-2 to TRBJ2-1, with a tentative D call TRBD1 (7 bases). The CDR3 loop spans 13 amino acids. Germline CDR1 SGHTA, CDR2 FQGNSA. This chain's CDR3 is CAERGTASAEQFF. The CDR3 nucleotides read TGTGCAGAGCGCGGGACAGCATCAGCTGAGCAGTTCTTC.